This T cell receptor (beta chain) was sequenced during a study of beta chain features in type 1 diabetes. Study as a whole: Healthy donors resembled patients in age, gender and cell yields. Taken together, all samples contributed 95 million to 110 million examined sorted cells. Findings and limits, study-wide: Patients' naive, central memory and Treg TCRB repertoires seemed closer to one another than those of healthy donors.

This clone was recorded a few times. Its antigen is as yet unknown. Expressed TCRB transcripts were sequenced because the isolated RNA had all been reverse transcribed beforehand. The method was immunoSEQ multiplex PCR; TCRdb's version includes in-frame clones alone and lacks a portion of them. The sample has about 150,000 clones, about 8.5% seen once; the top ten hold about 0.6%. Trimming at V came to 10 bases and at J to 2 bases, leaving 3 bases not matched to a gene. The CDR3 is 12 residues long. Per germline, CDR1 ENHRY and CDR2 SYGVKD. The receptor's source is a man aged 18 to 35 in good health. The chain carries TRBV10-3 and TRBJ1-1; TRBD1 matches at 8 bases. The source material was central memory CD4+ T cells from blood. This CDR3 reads CASGQGNTEAFF. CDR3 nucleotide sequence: TGTGCCAGCGGACAGGGAAACACTGAAGCTTTCTTT.